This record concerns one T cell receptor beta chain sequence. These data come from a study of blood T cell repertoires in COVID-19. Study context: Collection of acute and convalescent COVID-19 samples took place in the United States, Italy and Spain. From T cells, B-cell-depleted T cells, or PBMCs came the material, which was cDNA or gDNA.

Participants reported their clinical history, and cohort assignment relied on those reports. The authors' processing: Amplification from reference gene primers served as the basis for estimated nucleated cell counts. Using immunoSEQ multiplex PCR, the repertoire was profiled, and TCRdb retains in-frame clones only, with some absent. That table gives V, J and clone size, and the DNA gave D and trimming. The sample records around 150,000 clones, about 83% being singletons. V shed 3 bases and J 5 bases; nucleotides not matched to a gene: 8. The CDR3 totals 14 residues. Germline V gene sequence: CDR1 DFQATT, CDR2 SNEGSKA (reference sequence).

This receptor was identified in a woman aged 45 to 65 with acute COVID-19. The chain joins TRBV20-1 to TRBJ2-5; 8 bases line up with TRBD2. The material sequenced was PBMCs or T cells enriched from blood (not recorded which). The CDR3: CSASRAGVYETQYF. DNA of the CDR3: TGCAGTGCTAGTCGAGCGGGAGTCTACGAGACCCAGTACTTC.